This TCR beta chain was captured by sequencing in a study of cytotoxic CD8 clonotypes in ibrutinib-treated CLL. A word on this clone: What it binds is not known.

The planned depth of sequencing spanned 1 in 200,000 to 1 in 1 million T cells. TCRdb keeps only in-frame clones here, not all; method: immunoSEQ multiplex PCR. Among 330,000 or so clones listed, over 55% were seen once. V was shortened by 5 bases and J by 10 bases, with 12 bases between the two germline ends. CDR1 is SGHAT and CDR2 is FQNNGV in the germline V gene. CDR3 size: 11 residues. Findings and caveats of the study: Sustained-remission and progressing patients had different sampling times.

The V gene is TRBV11-2, the J gene TRBJ2-7; D remains ambiguous. The source was PBMCs, collected after 36 months of ibrutinib treatment. The receptor was derived from a human donor with chronic lymphocytic leukemia. CDR3 DNA sequence: TGTGCCAGCAGCCCCGGACCCCGTCAGTACTTC. Protein product: CASSPGPRQYF.